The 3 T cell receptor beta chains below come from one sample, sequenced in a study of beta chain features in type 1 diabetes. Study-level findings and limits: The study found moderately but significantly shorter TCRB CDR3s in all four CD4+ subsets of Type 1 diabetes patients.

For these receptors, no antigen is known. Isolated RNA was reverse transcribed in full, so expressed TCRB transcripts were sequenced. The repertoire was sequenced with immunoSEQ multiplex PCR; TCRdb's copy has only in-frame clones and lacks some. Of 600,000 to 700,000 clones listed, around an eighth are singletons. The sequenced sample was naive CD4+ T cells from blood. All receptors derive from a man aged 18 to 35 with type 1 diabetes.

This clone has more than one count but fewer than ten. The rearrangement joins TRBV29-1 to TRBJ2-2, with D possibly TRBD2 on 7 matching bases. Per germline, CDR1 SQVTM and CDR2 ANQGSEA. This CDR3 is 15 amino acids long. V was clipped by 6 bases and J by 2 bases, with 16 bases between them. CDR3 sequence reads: CSVLRAGANTGELFF. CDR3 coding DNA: TGCAGCGTCCTAAGGGCGGGGGCAAACACCGGGGAGCTGTTTTTT.

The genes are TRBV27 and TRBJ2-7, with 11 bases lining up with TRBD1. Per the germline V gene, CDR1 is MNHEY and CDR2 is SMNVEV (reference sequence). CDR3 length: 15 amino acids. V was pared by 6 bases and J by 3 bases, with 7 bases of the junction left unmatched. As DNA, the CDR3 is TGTGCCAGCAGCTCCGGGACAGGGGGGAGCTACGAGCAGTACTTC. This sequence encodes CASSSGTGGSYEQYF.

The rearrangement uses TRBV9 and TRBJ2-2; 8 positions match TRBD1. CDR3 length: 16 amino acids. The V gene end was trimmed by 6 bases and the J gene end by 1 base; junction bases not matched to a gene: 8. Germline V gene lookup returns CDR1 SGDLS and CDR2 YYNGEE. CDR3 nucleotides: TGTGCCAGCACAAGGTGGGACAGGCTGAACACCGGGGAGCTGTTTTTT. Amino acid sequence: CASTRWDRLNTGELFF.